One sample yielded the 27 T cell receptor beta chains listed below, sequenced in a study of blood T cell repertoires in COVID-19. Libraries were prepared by immunoSEQ multiplex PCR; TCRdb keeps only in-frame clonotypes and omits some of them. Of approximately 140,000 clones listed, 87% are singletons. Sequencing was carried out using peripheral blood. The receptors shown here come from a woman in her sixties or seventies with active or convalescent COVID-19.

The chain uses TRBV7-3 and TRBJ2-7; 13 positions agree with TRBD2. CDR3 length: 15 residues. J lost 4 bases, V lost 5 bases, and 5 bases had no gene match. Germline CDR1 SGHTA, CDR2 FQGTGA. CDR3 coding DNA: TGTGCCAGCAGCCCAACTAGCGGGGGGGCATACGAGCAGTACTTC. This codes for CASSPTSGGAYEQYF.

This rearrangement joins TRBV13 to TRBJ1-2; 12 nucleotides match TRBD1. The V gene's germline CDR1 is PRHDT and CDR2 FYEKMQ (reference sequence). With V trimmed by 4 bases and J by 7 bases, 7 bases remained unmatched. The CDR3 is 15 residues long. The CDR3 DNA follows: TGTGCCAGCAGCTCCGGGGACAGGGGGCGCGTTGGCTACACCTTC. Translated: CASSSGDRGRVGYTF.

This clone came up many times. V and J are TRBV16 and TRBJ2-2; 7 nucleotides agree with TRBD1. The CDR3 is made up of 16 amino acids. Germline-derived CDR1 and CDR2 are KGHSY and FQNENV. Losses at the gene ends were 0 bases for V and 6 bases for J; bases not matched to a gene: 7. Here the CDR3 reads CASSQSPQGISGELFF. For the CDR3, the DNA is TGTGCCAGCAGCCAATCGCCACAGGGGATTTCCGGGGAGCTGTTTTTT.

This chain joins TRBV19 and TRBJ1-2, with a tentative D call TRBD1 (6 bases). The CDR3 has 13 residues. The germline V gene encodes CDR1 LNHDA and CDR2 SQIVND (reference sequence). V lost 6 bases and J 7 bases, leaving 15 bases between the germline ends. CDR3 in DNA: TGTGCCAGTAGCCCTCAGGGGACGGTTGGCTACACCTTC. It is translated as CASSPQGTVGYTF.

This chain links TRBV5-8 with TRBJ2-6; 8 bases align to TRBD1. The germline V gene has CDR1 SGHTS and CDR2 YDEGEE. The CDR3 runs 16 residues. Unmatched junction bases numbered 3, after V lost 4 bases and J lost 0 bases. In nucleotides, the CDR3 is TGTGCCAGCAGCACAGGGGGGAGCTCTGGGGCCAACGTCCTGACTTTC. Translated: CASSTGGSSGANVLTF. The variable domain in full, with the rest retrieved from reference TRBV5-8 and TRBJ2-6, is EAGVTQSPTHLIKTRGQQATLRCSPISGHTSVYWYQQALGLGLQFLLWYDEGEERNRGNFPPRFSGRQFPNYSSELNVNALELEDSALYLCASSTGGSSGANVLTFGAGSRLTVL.

The rearrangement uses TRBV7-2 and TRBJ2-3, with 8 bases that match TRBD1. The CDR3 totals 14 residues. V lost 4 bases to trimming and J lost 0 bases; unmatched junction nucleotides: 0. Germline V lookup: CDR1 SGHTA, CDR2 FQGNSA. CDR3 amino acids: CASSWDRSTDTQYF. CDR3 DNA sequence: TGTGCCAGCAGCTGGGACAGGAGCACAGATACGCAGTATTTT. Using reference TRBV7-2 and TRBJ2-3 for the parts outside the CDR3, the full variable domain is GAGVSQSPSNKVTEKGKDVELRCDPISGHTALYWYRQSLGQGLEFLIYFQGNSAPDKSGLPSDRFSAERTGGSVSTLTIQRTQQEDSAVYLCASSWDRSTDTQYFGPGTRLTVL.

The chain links TRBV19 to TRBJ1-1; D may be TRBD1 (6 bases). Germline V gene sequence: CDR1 LNHDA, CDR2 SQIVND (reference sequence). This CDR3 has 13 residues. V dropped 9 bases and J dropped 0 bases, with 11 bases sitting between them. The chain's CDR3 is CASEQGMNTEAFF. The CDR3 region has the DNA TGTGCCAGCGAACAGGGTATGAACACTGAAGCTTTCTTT.

The rearrangement links TRBV18 to TRBJ1-1; TRBD1 is a possible D gene (5 bases). V lost 2 bases, J lost 1 base, and 8 bases lay in between. The CDR3 is 14 amino acids. From germline, CDR1 is KGHSH and CDR2 LQKENI. CDR3 sequence (DNA): TGTGCCAGCTCACCAGGGGCCCAGAACACTGAAGCTTTCTTT. Translating it yields CASSPGAQNTEAFF.

The J gene is TRBJ2-2, the V gene TRBV7-9, with 7 nucleotides matching TRBD2. Germline CDR1 is SEHNR and CDR2 is FQNEAQ (reference sequence). Losses at the gene ends were 5 bases for V and 0 bases for J; bases not matched to a gene: 3. The CDR3 extends over 15 amino acids. For the CDR3, the DNA is TGTGCCAGCAGCCAAAGCGGGGCGAACACCGGGGAGCTGTTTTTT. Its translation: CASSQSGANTGELFF.

V is TRBV5-1 and J is TRBJ2-3, with 9 bases identical to TRBD2. Germline trimming cut 1 base from V and 1 base from J; bases unmatched to any gene: 1. Germline assignment: CDR1 SGHRS and CDR2 YFSETQ. The CDR3 loop spans 15 amino acids. The CDR3 region has the DNA TGCGCCAGCAGCTTGCCTAGCGGGGGCACAGATACGCAGTATTTT. Protein product: CASSLPSGGTDTQYF.

This clone was observed a single time. The rearrangement uses TRBV30 and TRBJ1-5; no reliable D call. This CDR3 region has 13 residues. Trimming removed 2 bases at V and 6 bases at J, with 11 bases between. Per the germline V gene, CDR1 is GTSNPN and CDR2 is SVGIG (reference sequence). CDR3 bases: TGTGCCTGGAGTAGGTCGGAGGGTCAGCCCCAGCATTTT. Amino acid sequence: CAWSRSEGQPQHF.

This clone occurred once. The CDR3 DNA is TGTGCCAGCAGCTGGGGGGAGGCAGAGCAGTTCTTC. Protein: CASSWGEAEQFF. The V call is TRBV7-3, the J call TRBJ2-1; D may be TRBD2 (6 bases). The CDR3 runs 12 residues. The germline V gene encodes CDR1 SGHTA and CDR2 FQGTGA. The V end was cut by 4 bases, the J end by 10 bases, with 11 bases between.

The J gene is TRBJ2-3, the V gene TRBV18; 7 bases are shared with TRBD1. With V trimmed by 4 bases and J by 1 base, 5 bases remained unmatched. This CDR3 has 15 amino acids. Per the germline V gene, CDR1 is KGHSH and CDR2 is LQKENI. The CDR3 loop reads CASSREDRGTDTQYF. As DNA, the CDR3 is TGTGCCAGCTCACGAGAAGACAGGGGCACAGATACGCAGTATTTT.

The chain uses TRBV4-1 and TRBJ1-5, with D uncertain. Trimming shortened V by 3 bases and J by 2 bases, and 23 bases separated the two germline ends. Germline values: CDR1 MGHRA, CDR2 YSYEKL. This CDR3 contains 19 residues. CDR3 coding DNA: TGCGCCAGCAGCCAGCTGCCGTGGAGGAGAGAGAGGGGCAATCAGCCCCAGCATTTT. Its protein product is CASSQLPWRRERGNQPQHF.

The chain joins TRBV12-1 to TRBJ2-3; the D call of TRBD1 is as the table states it, not checked on the DNA. TRBV12-1 is termed a pseudogene. This CDR3 comprises 14 residues. CDR3 DNA: TGTGCCAGCAGGCCGGACAGGGTGAGGGATACGCAGTATTTT. Protein product: CASRPDRVRDTQYF.

The chain couples TRBV6-5 to TRBJ2-7, with 8 bases fitting TRBD1. CDR1 is MNHEY, CDR2 SVGAGI, per germline. Losses at the gene ends were 6 bases for V and 3 bases for J; bases not matched to a gene: 7. This CDR3 is built from 14 residues. CDR3 protein: CASSRQGIDYEQYF. CDR3 nucleotides: TGTGCCAGCAGCAGACAGGGGATTGACTACGAGCAGTACTTC.

The J gene is TRBJ2-2, the V gene TRBV19; 8 bases align to TRBD2. With V trimmed by 6 bases and J by 5 bases, 8 bases remained unmatched. This CDR3 spans 15 amino acids. The V gene's germline CDR1 is LNHDA and CDR2 SQIVND (reference sequence). The CDR3 DNA sequence: TGTGCCAGTAGGAATCCCGGGGGGGTTACCGGGGAGCTGTTTTTT. It codes for CASRNPGGVTGELFF.

This chain uses TRBV27 with TRBJ2-3, with 7 positions matching TRBD2. The CDR3 totals 14 residues. Per germline, CDR1 MNHEY and CDR2 SMNVEV (reference sequence). The V and J ends lost 7 bases and 5 bases, in that order; junction bases with no gene match: 9. CDR3: CASIKRGRRDTQYF. The CDR3 nucleotides are TGTGCCAGCATCAAGCGGGGTCGGAGAGATACGCAGTATTTT.

V is TRBV30 and J is TRBJ1-5, with 9 bases lining up with TRBD1. CDR3 length: 15 amino acids. V lost 2 bases and J lost 4; bases outside the gene matches: 6. Germline CDR1 GTSNPN, CDR2 SVGIG (reference sequence). CDR3 amino acids: CAWSSGTGNNQPQHF. DNA of the CDR3: TGTGCCTGGAGTTCCGGGACAGGGAATAATCAGCCCCAGCATTTT.

The CDR3 DNA is TGTGCCAGCAGCCCGTGGACAGGGACCAACACTGAAGCTTTCTTT. Its translation: CASSPWTGTNTEAFF. The gene calls are TRBV5-8 and TRBJ1-1; 8 bases match TRBD1. The CDR3 totals 15 residues. CDR1 and CDR2 from the germline V gene are SGHTS and YDEGEE. The junction had 7 bases not matched to a gene; V was cut back by 4 bases and J by 2 bases.

V gene TRBV19 combines with J gene TRBJ1-2; 7 nucleotides align to TRBD1. J lost 4 bases, V lost 9 bases, and 2 bases had no gene match. The CDR3 consists of 11 residues. Germline V gene sequence: CDR1 LNHDA, CDR2 SQIVND (reference sequence). The CDR3 DNA is TGTGCCAGCCAGGGGGGCTATGGCTACACCTTC. As protein: CASQGGYGYTF.

The V and J genes are TRBV6-5 and TRBJ2-1; 8 nucleotides match TRBD2. Germline V gene lookup returns CDR1 MNHEY and CDR2 SVGAGI. V was pared by 6 bases and J by 3 bases, with 7 bases of the junction left unmatched. The CDR3 runs 15 residues. The CDR3 loop reads CASSLLAALYNEQFF. CDR3 in DNA: TGTGCCAGCAGCCTACTAGCGGCCCTCTACAATGAGCAGTTCTTC.

The rearrangement uses TRBV3-1 (or the pseudogene TRBV3-2) and TRBJ2-6; 8 bases align to TRBD1. Germline trimming cut 4 bases from V and 0 bases from J; bases unmatched to any gene: 14. CDR1 is LGHDT, CDR2 YNNKEL, per germline (reference sequence). The CDR3 runs to 20 residues. CDR3 protein: CASSRPFGQGGSSGANVLTF. The CDR3 DNA reads as TGTGCCAGCAGCCGCCCCTTTGGACAGGGTGGATCCTCTGGGGCCAACGTCCTGACTTTC.

This chain links TRBV18 with TRBJ2-2; TRBD1 is a possible D gene (6 bases). The germline gives CDR1 KGHSH, CDR2 LQKENI. V dropped 6 bases and J dropped 0 bases, with 11 bases sitting between them. The CDR3 covers 15 residues. The CDR3 reads CASSPGQTNTGELFF. The CDR3 bases are TGTGCCAGCTCGCCTGGACAGACGAACACCGGGGAGCTGTTTTTT.

The CDR3 sequence is CASSPERGTEAFF. The CDR3 DNA follows: TGCGCCAGCAGCCCAGAAAGGGGGACTGAAGCTTTCTTT. The J gene is TRBJ1-1, the V gene TRBV4-1, with D perhaps matching TRBD1 (6 bases). The CDR3 is made up of 13 amino acids. The ends were cut back, 4 bases at V and 5 bases at J, with 11 bases in the middle. Germline values: CDR1 MGHRA, CDR2 YSYEKL.

The chain employs TRBV5-6 and TRBJ2-7; no definite D call. The CDR3 totals 13 residues. The germline V gene encodes CDR1 SGHDT and CDR2 YYEEEE. The germline V and J ends were trimmed by 0 bases and 1 base, with 5 bases remaining between them. The CDR3 DNA sequence: TGTGCCAGCAGCTTGGTCCCTTCCTACGAGCAGTACTTC. It is translated as CASSLVPSYEQYF.

The V gene is TRBV4-3, the J gene TRBJ1-2, with D unresolved. Germline V gives CDR1 LGHNA, CDR2 YSLEER. With 0 bases removed from V and 8 bases from J, the gap between germline ends came to 10 bases. The CDR3 consists of 13 residues. CDR3 sequence reads: CASSQDLNNGYTF. CDR3 DNA sequence: TGCGCCAGCAGCCAAGATTTGAACAACGGCTACACCTTC.